These 23 T cell receptor beta chains originate from one sample sequenced in a study of cytomegalovirus exposure and HLA in healthy donors. The PCR was carried out with 60 Vbeta primers and 13 Jbeta primers. TCRdb keeps only in-frame clones here, not all; method: immunoSEQ multiplex PCR. Altogether around 99,000 clones are present, approximately 79% being singletons, with the ten largest covering 14%. The sequenced sample was PBMCs. The receptors here all came from a woman aged 40 to 50 in good health and CMV-seropositive.

The chain carries TRBV10-3 and TRBJ2-7; no definite D call. V dropped 0 bases and J dropped 0 bases, with 9 bases sitting between them. Looked up from germline, CDR1 is ENHRY and CDR2 is SYGVKD. The CDR3 contains 15 residues. DNA of the CDR3: TGTGCCATCAGTGAGTCGATTGCGGACTCCTACGAGCAGTACTTC. Residues: CAISESIADSYEQYF.

This chain joins TRBV6-1 and TRBJ1-1; D remains unclear. Germline V gene data show CDR1 as MNHNS and CDR2 as SASEGT. The V end lost 8 bases, the J end lost 0 bases, and 7 bases lay between the germline ends. There are 12 residues in the CDR3. The CDR3: CASRLVNTEAFF. CDR3 DNA: TGTGCCAGCCGGTTAGTGAACACTGAAGCTTTCTTT.

In its sample, this clone was seen once. The chain is built from TRBV5-1 and TRBJ2-3, with 8 bases that match TRBD2. CDR1 and CDR2 (germline): SGHRS, YFSETQ. Losses at the gene ends were 4 bases for V and 7 bases for J; bases not matched to a gene: 11. The CDR3 length is 15 residues. CDR3 coding DNA: TGCGCCAGCAGCCCCAGGGCGGGAGGAGGATATACGCAGTATTTT. It is translated as CASSPRAGGGYTQYF.

This chain connects TRBV6-5 to TRBJ2-5; possibly TRBD2 for D (5 bases). From germline, CDR1 is MNHEY and CDR2 SVGAGI. Trimming shortened V by 2 bases and J by 5 bases, and 15 bases separated the two germline ends. There are 15 residues in the CDR3. CDR3 coding DNA: TGTGCCAGCAGTTACAGGCGGAGGAAAGAGGAGACCCAGTACTTC. Encoded protein: CASSYRRRKEETQYF.

This chain uses TRBV2 with TRBJ1-5, with 8 bases matching TRBD1. Per germline, CDR1 SNHLY and CDR2 FYNNEI. V lost 6 bases and J lost 0; bases outside the gene matches: 4. The CDR3 sequence is 15 residues long. CDR3 amino acids: CASSAGQDSNQPQHF. The CDR3, as DNA: TGTGCCAGCAGCGCGGGACAGGATAGCAATCAGCCCCAGCATTTT.

CDR3 sequence reads: CSALNFGQSGDTQYF. Here the CDR3 DNA reads TGCAGCGCCCTCAATTTTGGTCAGTCAGGGGATACGCAGTATTTT. The J gene is TRBJ2-3, the V gene TRBV29-1, with a weak D call TRBD1 (5 bases). Germline V gene sequence: CDR1 SQVTM, CDR2 ANQGSEA. Trimming left V 7 bases short and J 6 bases short, with 23 bases between. The CDR3 sequence is 15 residues long.

V usage is TRBV7-6 and J usage is TRBJ2-2; no reliable D call. Germline assignment: CDR1 SGHVS and CDR2 FNYEAQ. Trimming removed 5 bases from V and 0 bases from J, with 13 bases in between. This CDR3 spans 16 amino acids. The CDR3 bases are TGTGCCAGCAGCCCCACCCCGGTCCCGAACACCGGGGAGCTGTTTTTT. Its translation is CASSPTPVPNTGELFF.

The rearrangement links TRBV5-7 to TRBJ2-3; D is ambiguous. TRBV5-7 is reported as an ORF; its role is uncertain. V gave up 0 bases and J gave up 1 base, with 9 bases separating them. The CDR3 runs to 15 residues. CDR3 amino acids: CASSLVRRCTDTQYF. CDR3 bases: TGTGCCAGCAGCTTGGTTCGCAGGTGCACAGATACGCAGTATTTT.

V usage is TRBV6-6 and J usage is TRBJ1-5, with 7 nucleotides matching TRBD1. Germline-derived CDR1 and CDR2 are MNHNY and SVGAGI (reference sequence). This CDR3 has 14 residues. V was clipped by 6 bases and J by 5 bases; unmatched bases: 7. The CDR3 region is CASRNDRDYQPQHF. CDR3 nucleotide sequence: TGTGCCAGCAGGAACGACAGGGACTATCAGCCCCAGCATTTT.

The chain has TRBV4-2 and TRBJ2-7; 7 positions match TRBD2. V dropped 1 base and J dropped 5; count of bases not matched to a gene: 2. The CDR3 spans 13 residues. From germline, CDR1 is LGHNA and CDR2 YNFKEQ. Here the CDR3 reads CASSQGTSNEQYF. The CDR3 DNA reads TGTGCCAGCAGCCAAGGGACTAGTAACGAGCAGTACTTC.

The J gene is TRBJ2-5, the V gene TRBV5-8, with 7 bases lining up with TRBD2. Germline V CDR1 and CDR2: SGHTS, YDEGEE. The CDR3 runs 15 residues. With V trimmed by 4 bases and J by 1 base, 7 bases remained unmatched. This chain's CDR3 is CASSPRTGGQETQYF. The CDR3 nucleotides read TGTGCCAGCAGCCCCAGGACGGGGGGCCAAGAGACCCAGTACTTC.

This chain connects TRBV29-1 to TRBJ2-7; D uncertain. V was trimmed by 4 bases and J by 0 bases, leaving 7 bases between them. The CDR3 sequence is 12 residues long. Germline values: CDR1 SQVTM, CDR2 ANQGSEA. The CDR3 DNA is TGCAGCGTTGTTCAGTCCTCCTACGAGCAGTACTTC. Translating gives CSVVQSSYEQYF.

The gene calls are TRBV4-2 and TRBJ2-1; the D gene is possibly TRBD2 (6 bases). The CDR3 is made up of 17 amino acids. Germline CDR1 LGHNA, CDR2 YNFKEQ. Trimming removed 0 bases from V and 0 bases from J, with 12 bases in between. The chain's CDR3 is CASSQEGTRSSYNEQFF. Here the CDR3 DNA reads TGTGCCAGCAGCCAAGAAGGGACTCGAAGCTCCTACAATGAGCAGTTCTTC.

This chain connects TRBV5-1 to TRBJ2-1; the D gene is possibly TRBD2 (5 bases). Germline lookup yields CDR1 SGHRS and CDR2 YFSETQ. Trimming cost V 7 bases and J 7 bases, with 12 bases left between them. CDR3 length equals 12 residues. CDR3 sequence: CASGRGLNEQFF. CDR3 coding DNA: TGCGCCAGCGGGCGAGGGTTGAATGAGCAGTTCTTC.

The chain combines TRBV7-2 with TRBJ1-4; no clear D. There are 15 residues in the CDR3. Deletions cut 1 base from V and 1 base from J, with 7 bases between. The germline CDR1 and CDR2 sequences are SGHTA and FQGNSA. In DNA, the CDR3 is TGTGCCAGCAGCTTAGGGTGGCTAACTAATGAAAAACTGTTTTTT. Translating gives CASSLGWLTNEKLFF.

This clone was observed a single time. V and J are TRBV19 and TRBJ1-5, with D uncertain. This CDR3 is built from 13 residues. Germline CDR1 is LNHDA and CDR2 is SQIVND (reference sequence). V was trimmed by 3 bases and J by 9 bases, leaving 12 bases between them. This CDR3 reads CASSIRSPGPQHF. In DNA form, the CDR3 reads TGTGCCAGTAGTATTAGGTCTCCGGGGCCCCAGCATTTT.

The rearrangement uses TRBV7-9 and TRBJ2-3; perhaps TRBD2 as D (5 bases). The germline V gene encodes CDR1 SEHNR and CDR2 FQNEAQ (reference sequence). The CDR3 consists of 14 residues. The V gene lost 2 bases and the J gene lost 3 bases, with 9 bases spanning the gap. The CDR3 is CASSLSLATDTQYF. The CDR3 DNA reads TGTGCCAGCAGCTTAAGTCTAGCAACAGATACGCAGTATTTT. The full variable domain, completed using reference TRBV7-9 and TRBJ2-3, is DTGVSQNPRHKITKRGQNVTFRCDPISEHNRLYWYRQTLGQGPEFLTYFQNEAQLEKSRLLSDRFSAERPKGSFSTLEIQRTEQGDSAMYLCASSLSLATDTQYFGPGTRLTVL.

This clone was seen repeatedly, ten times or more. This chain joins TRBV6-1 and TRBJ1-2; D is perhaps TRBD1 (6 bases). Germline lookup yields CDR1 MNHNS and CDR2 SASEGT. This CDR3 is 13 amino acids long. The V end lost 8 bases, the J end lost 7 bases, and 17 bases lay between the germline ends. For the CDR3, the DNA is TGTGCCAGCTTATGGGGTCAGGGGACTGGCTACACCTTC. Translating it yields CASLWGQGTGYTF.

This chain connects TRBV28 to TRBJ1-2, with a weak D call TRBD1 (6 bases). The CDR3 length is 15 residues. V lost 9 bases and J 0 bases, leaving 17 bases between the germline ends. CDR1 is MDHEN and CDR2 is SYDVKM in the germline V gene. DNA for the CDR3: TGTGCCAGTTCGGGACATGGGTTTTCTAACTATGGCTACACCTTC. Translation: CASSGHGFSNYGYTF.

The chain combines TRBV5-4 with TRBJ1-4; 8 nucleotides align to TRBD1. This CDR3 spans 14 amino acids. Germline loops: CDR1 SGHNT, CDR2 YYREEE (reference sequence). Unmatched junction bases numbered 2, after V lost 4 bases and J lost 3 bases. CDR3 region: CASSPGQANEKLFF. In DNA form, the CDR3 reads TGTGCCAGCAGCCCGGGACAGGCTAATGAAAAACTGTTTTTT.

The chain is built from TRBV2 and TRBJ1-5; D gene unclear. Germline loops: CDR1 SNHLY, CDR2 FYNNEI. CDR3 length: 15 residues. With 3 bases removed from V and 2 bases from J, the gap between germline ends came to 11 bases. The CDR3 coding sequence is TGTGCCAGCAGTGATAGAGGGAGCCGCAATCAGCCCCAGCATTTT. This gives the protein CASSDRGSRNQPQHF.

This clone was seen once. The rearrangement joins TRBV5-1 to TRBJ2-1, with 7 bases fitting TRBD2. V lost 1 base, J lost 5 bases, and 3 bases stayed unmatched. Germline CDR1 and CDR2: SGHRS and YFSETQ. The CDR3 runs to 14 residues. CDR3 region: CASSLMGGDNEQFF. In nucleotides, the CDR3 is TGCGCCAGCAGCTTGATGGGGGGGGACAATGAGCAGTTCTTC.

The rearrangement links TRBV25-1 to TRBJ1-1; the match to TRBD1 covers 9 bases. V dropped 4 bases and J dropped 1; count of bases not matched to a gene: 4. The germline V gene has CDR1 MGHDK and CDR2 SYGVNS. The CDR3 length is 15 residues. The DNA for the CDR3 is TGTGCCAGCAGTGCCGGGACAGGGAAGAACACTGAAGCTTTCTTT. It specifies CASSAGTGKNTEAFF.